These 7 T cell receptor beta chains were sequenced from one sample in a study of glioma-infiltrating T cells. Using RNA template, CDR3s of TCR alpha and beta were amplified with iRepertoire arm-PCR. TCRdb redid the calling of the multiplex PCR reads with MiXCR, one entry per CDR3 protein. The sample includes about 110,000 distinct CDR3 sequences, 20% to 25% of them seen just once. The sample was glioma tissue, nonneoplastic brain tissue, or PBMCs (not recorded which). Receptors originate from a human donor with low-grade glioma or glioblastoma, undergoing nonglioma brain surgery, or in good health (not recorded which).

This clonotype was found many times. The chain has TRBV14 and TRBJ2-3; D is uncertain. The CDR3 runs 17 residues. V was cut by 0 bases and J by 0 bases, with 13 bases left in between. The germline V gene encodes CDR1 SGHDN and CDR2 FVKESK. CDR3 nucleotide sequence: TGTGCCAGCAGCCAAGAGTTTTGGTCCACTAGCACAGATACGCAGTATTTT. It encodes CASSQEFWSTSTDTQYF.

In its sample, this clonotype was seen many times. The V gene is TRBV28, the J gene TRBJ2-5, with D possibly TRBD2 on 5 matching bases. Trimming took off 2 bases at V and 7 bases at J, with 8 bases between the two ends. Germline V gene lookup returns CDR1 MDHEN and CDR2 SYDVKM. The CDR3 totals 12 residues. The CDR3 reads CASSLKGGTQYF. The CDR3, as DNA: TGTGCCAGCAGTTTAAAAGGAGGGACCCAGTACTTC.

Of note for this clonotype: The junction departs from germline at one end; a sequencing error may be responsible. The chain joins TRBV6-2 or TRBV6-3 to TRBJ2-1; D may be TRBD2 (6 bases). This CDR3 region has 13 residues. The germline CDR1 and CDR2 sequences are MNHEY and SVGEGT. The chain's CDR3 is CSSAAGSYNEQFF. In nucleotides, the CDR3 is TGTTCCAGTGCAGCGGGCTCCTACAATGAGCAGTTCTTC.

This clonotype showed up many times. For the CDR3, the DNA is TGCAGTGCCTTCCTTGGGGGCAGGACAGATACGCAGTATTTT. As protein: CSAFLGGRTDTQYF. The rearrangement joins TRBV20-1 to TRBJ2-3, with D possibly TRBD1 on 6 matching bases. CDR3 size: 14 residues. The germline V gene encodes CDR1 DFQATT and CDR2 SNEGSKA (reference sequence). Trimming shortened V by 6 bases and J by 3 bases, and 16 bases separated the two germline ends.

On this clonotype itself: One base away lies a much larger clone, so this may be a sequencing read error. The J gene is TRBJ1-2, the V gene TRBV4-2, with no clear D. CDR3 length equals 13 residues. V was pared by 4 bases and J by 13 bases, with 19 bases between. Germline values: CDR1 LGHNA, CDR2 YNFKEQ. This CDR3 is CASSLEGKGKCTF. The CDR3 nucleotides read TGTGCCAGCAGCCTTGAAGGGAAAGGTAAATGCACCTTC.

This clonotype has at least ten counts. The gene calls are TRBV4-1 and TRBJ2-7; 7 nucleotides align to TRBD2. Germline loops: CDR1 MGHRA, CDR2 YSYEKL. V was pared by 0 bases and J by 1 base, with 9 bases of the junction left unmatched. The length of the CDR3 is 17 residues. CDR3 protein: CASSQDPSWGGSYEQYF. The CDR3 region has the DNA TGCGCCAGCAGCCAAGATCCAAGCTGGGGGGGATCCTACGAGCAGTACTTC.

This clonotype appeared many times. The CDR3 nucleotides are TGTGCCAGCAGTTACGAGGCGGGGGCCCCCTCCTACAATGAGCAGTTCTTC. Translating it yields CASSYEAGAPSYNEQFF. This chain joins TRBV6-2 or TRBV6-3 and TRBJ2-1; weak D call: TRBD2 (7 bases). V gave up 2 bases and J gave up 0 bases, with 14 bases separating them. The CDR3 covers 17 residues. CDR1 MNHEY and CDR2 SVGEGT come from the germline V gene.